One sample yielded the 14 T cell receptor beta chains listed below, sequenced in a study of cytomegalovirus exposure and HLA in healthy donors. Primers included in the PCR were 60 Vbeta and 13 Jbeta primers. Data came from immunoSEQ multiplex PCR; TCRdb stores just in-frame clones and leaves some out. This sample has some 190,000 clones; roughly four fifths occur once, and the top ten carry around 2%. Material: PBMCs. These receptors all stem from a man aged 18 to 30 in good health and CMV-seronegative.

The CDR3 coding sequence is TGTGCCAGCAGCGTAGCTCCCAGCGGGGACTACGAGCAGTACTTC. This translates into CASSVAPSGDYEQYF. This chain uses TRBV9 with TRBJ2-7; 7 bases fit TRBD2. Germline lookup yields CDR1 SGDLS and CDR2 YYNGEE. This CDR3 has 15 residues. V shed 0 bases and J 3 bases; nucleotides not matched to a gene: 6.

This chain links TRBV5-6 with TRBJ2-7; D is undetermined. The germline CDR1 and CDR2 sequences are SGHDT and YYEEEE. Trimming left V 0 bases short and J 2 bases short, with 6 bases between. The CDR3 consists of 13 residues. DNA for the CDR3: TGTGCCAGCAGCTTGGTTCAGACCTACGAGCAGTACTTC. Amino acids: CASSLVQTYEQYF. Variable domain in full (rest from reference TRBV5-6 and TRBJ2-7): DAGVTQSPTHLIKTRGQQVTLRCSPKSGHDTVSWYQQALGQGPQFIFQYYEEEERQRGNFPDRFSGHQFPNYSSELNVNALLLGDSALYLCASSLVQTYEQYFGPGTRLTVT.

J is TRBJ1-2 and V is TRBV19; weak D call: TRBD1 (6 bases). Germline-derived CDR1 and CDR2 are LNHDA and SQIVND (reference sequence). The ends were cut back, 10 bases at V and 6 bases at J, with 21 bases in the middle. The CDR3 has 14 residues. The CDR3 spells CATRSGGRMDGYTF. CDR3 nucleotide sequence: TGTGCCACCCGGTCGGGGGGCCGGATGGATGGCTACACCTTC.

This chain joins TRBV7-9 and TRBJ1-1, with 10 positions matching TRBD1. The length of the CDR3 is 16 residues. The ends lost 3 bases at V and 6 bases at J; junction bases unmatched: 10. From germline, CDR1 is SEHNR and CDR2 FQNEAQ (reference sequence). CDR3 sequence reads: CASSFDLWTGGSEAFF. The CDR3 bases are TGTGCCAGCAGCTTTGATCTATGGACAGGGGGGTCTGAAGCTTTCTTT. The entire variable domain, with the rest obtained from reference TRBV7-9 and TRBJ1-1, is as follows: DTGVSQNPRHKITKRGQNVTFRCDPISEHNRLYWYRQTLGQGPEFLTYFQNEAQLEKSRLLSDRFSAERPKGSFSTLEIQRTEQGDSAMYLCASSFDLWTGGSEAFFGQGTRLTVV.

The V and J genes are TRBV2 and TRBJ2-5, with 11 bases that match TRBD1. Germline V lookup: CDR1 SNHLY, CDR2 FYNNEI. Germline trimming cut 9 bases from V and 4 bases from J; bases unmatched to any gene: 10. The CDR3 totals 15 residues. CDR3 residues: CARGFGQGAGETQYF. The CDR3 nucleotides read TGTGCCAGAGGATTTGGACAGGGGGCAGGAGAGACCCAGTACTTC.

The V and J genes are TRBV5-8 and TRBJ1-2; D is possibly TRBD1 (5 bases). The V gene lost 3 bases and the J gene lost 7 bases, with 16 bases spanning the gap. The CDR3 runs to 14 residues. Germline V lookup: CDR1 SGHTS, CDR2 YDEGEE. The CDR3 DNA reads TGTGCCAGCAGCTCGGGGGTAGCCCGAGGTGGCTACACCTTC. This codes for CASSSGVARGGYTF.

The chain carries TRBV14 and TRBJ2-2, with TRBD2 as a possible D gene (6 bases). The V end lost 8 bases, the J end lost 4 bases, and 8 bases lay between the germline ends. Germline CDR1 SGHDN, CDR2 FVKESK. This CDR3 region has 12 residues. The CDR3 coding sequence is TGTGCCAGCGGAGGGTTCACCGGGGAGCTGTTTTTT. Encoded protein: CASGGFTGELFF.

This clone came up once. The chain links TRBV7-2 to TRBJ2-3; tentatively, D is TRBD2 (7 bases). The CDR3 is 16 amino acids. V was cut by 5 bases and J by 0 bases, with 15 bases left in between. CDR1 is SGHTA and CDR2 is FQGNSA in the germline V gene. CDR3: CASSPGGGGSTDTQYF. The CDR3, as DNA: TGTGCCAGCAGCCCAGGCGGGGGCGGTAGCACAGATACGCAGTATTTT. The full variable domain, completed using reference TRBV7-2 and TRBJ2-3, is GAGVSQSPSNKVTEKGKDVELRCDPISGHTALYWYRQSLGQGLEFLIYFQGNSAPDKSGLPSDRFSAERTGGSVSTLTIQRTQQEDSAVYLCASSPGGGGSTDTQYFGPGTRLTVL.

The rearrangement links TRBV11-3 to TRBJ2-5; 8 nucleotides align to TRBD1. There are 16 residues in the CDR3. Germline values: CDR1 SGHNT, CDR2 YENEEA. V lost 5 bases, J lost 5 bases, and 13 bases stayed unmatched. CDR3 nucleotide sequence: TGTGCCAGCAGCAGATCGTACCAGGGGGCGGCGGAGACCCAGTACTTC. Translated: CASSRSYQGAAETQYF.

In this sample, this clone turned up a few times. This rearrangement joins TRBV30 to TRBJ1-1; D is possibly TRBD1 (5 bases). The V end was cut by 2 bases, the J end by 0 bases, with 10 bases between. Per the germline V gene, CDR1 is GTSNPN and CDR2 is SVGIG (reference sequence). This CDR3 has 14 residues. The chain's CDR3 is CAWSPGHLNTEAFF. For the CDR3, the DNA is TGTGCCTGGAGTCCCGGACACTTGAACACTGAAGCTTTCTTT.

The V gene is TRBV7-2, the J gene TRBJ1-6; TRBD1 is a possible D gene (5 bases). The CDR3 is made up of 15 amino acids. Germline CDR1 SGHTA, CDR2 FQGNSA. The V gene lost 4 bases and the J gene lost 8 bases, with 15 bases spanning the gap. As DNA, the CDR3 is TGTGCCAGCAGCTCCTGGACCAGGGCGGATTCACCCCTCCACTTT. Translated: CASSSWTRADSPLHF. Full variable domain (missing parts from reference TRBV7-2 and TRBJ1-6): GAGVSQSPSNKVTEKGKDVELRCDPISGHTALYWYRQSLGQGLEFLIYFQGNSAPDKSGLPSDRFSAERTGGSVSTLTIQRTQQEDSAVYLCASSSWTRADSPLHFGNGTRLTVT.

The chain has TRBV19 and TRBJ2-6; maybe TRBD1 (5 bases). Germline CDR1 and CDR2: LNHDA and SQIVND (reference sequence). The CDR3 runs 18 residues. V lost 4 bases to trimming and J lost 1 base, with 17 bases between them. The chain's CDR3 is CASSSLGQYLSGANVLTF. CDR3 nucleotides: TGTGCCAGTAGTAGTTTGGGGCAGTATCTTTCTGGGGCCAACGTCCTGACTTTC.

The V call is TRBV9, the J call TRBJ2-3, with 7 bases fitting TRBD2. The CDR3 is made up of 16 amino acids. The V gene end was trimmed by 3 bases and the J gene end by 3 bases; junction bases not matched to a gene: 10. CDR1 is SGDLS, CDR2 YYNGEE, per germline. As DNA, the CDR3 is TGTGCCAGCAGCGCCAGCGGGGTCTATTTAACAGATACGCAGTATTTT. It encodes CASSASGVYLTDTQYF.

The chain links TRBV15 to TRBJ2-5, with D perhaps matching TRBD1 (6 bases). Germline assignment: CDR1 LNHNV and CDR2 YYDKDF (reference sequence). V lost 1 base and J lost 1, with 7 bases in between. This CDR3 has 14 residues. The CDR3 reads CATSRGTAQETQYF. DNA of the CDR3: TGTGCCACCAGCAGAGGGACAGCCCAAGAGACCCAGTACTTC.